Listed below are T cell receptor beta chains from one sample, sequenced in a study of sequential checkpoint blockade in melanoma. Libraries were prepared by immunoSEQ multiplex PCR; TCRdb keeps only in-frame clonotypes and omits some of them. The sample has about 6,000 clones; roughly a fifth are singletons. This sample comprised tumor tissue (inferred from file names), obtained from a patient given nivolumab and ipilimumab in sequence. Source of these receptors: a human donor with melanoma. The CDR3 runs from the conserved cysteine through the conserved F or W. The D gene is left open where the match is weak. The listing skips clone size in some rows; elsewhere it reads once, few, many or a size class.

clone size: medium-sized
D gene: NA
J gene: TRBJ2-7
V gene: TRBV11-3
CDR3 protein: CASSLSGNSYEQYF
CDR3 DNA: TGTGCCAGCAGCTTATCCGGCAATTCCTACGAGCAGTACTTC

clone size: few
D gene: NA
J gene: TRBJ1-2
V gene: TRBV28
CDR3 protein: CASSLAGSYGYTF
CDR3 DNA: TGTGCCAGCAGTTTAGCGGGAAGCTATGGCTACACCTTC

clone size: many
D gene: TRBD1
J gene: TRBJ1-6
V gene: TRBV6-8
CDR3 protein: CAYRGRGNSPLHF
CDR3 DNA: TGTGCGTATCGCGGCAGGGGGAATTCACCCCTCCACTTT

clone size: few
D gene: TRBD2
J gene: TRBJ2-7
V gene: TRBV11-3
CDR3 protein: CASSFSSGGDNEQYF
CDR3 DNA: TGTGCCAGCAGCTTTTCATCGGGAGGGGATAACGAGCAGTACTTC

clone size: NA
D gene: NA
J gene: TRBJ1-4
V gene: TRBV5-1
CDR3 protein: CASSFGGPREKLFF
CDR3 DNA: TGCGCCAGCAGCTTTGGGGGGCCTCGGGAAAAACTGTTTTTT

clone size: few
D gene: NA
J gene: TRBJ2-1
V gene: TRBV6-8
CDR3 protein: CASTRGYEGNEQFF
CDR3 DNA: TGTGCCAGCACACGAGGATATGAGGGCAATGAGCAGTTCTTC

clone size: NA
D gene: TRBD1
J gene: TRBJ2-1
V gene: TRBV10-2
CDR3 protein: CASSGGQGGEQFF
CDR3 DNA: TGCGCCAGCAGCGGGGGACAGGGGGGCGAGCAGTTCTTC

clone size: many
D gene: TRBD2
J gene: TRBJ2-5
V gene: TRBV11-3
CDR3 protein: CASSLETGVAGAEETQYF
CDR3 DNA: TGTGCCAGCAGCTTAGAGACAGGAGTAGCGGGAGCCGAAGAGACCCAGTACTTC

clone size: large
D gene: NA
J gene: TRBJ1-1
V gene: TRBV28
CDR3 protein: CASSLGPGTEAFF
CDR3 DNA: TGTGCCAGCAGTTTAGGGCCAGGGACTGAAGCTTTCTTT

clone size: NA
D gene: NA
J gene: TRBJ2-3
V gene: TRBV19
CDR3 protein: CASSRGYTDTQYF
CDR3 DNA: TGTGCCAGTAGTAGAGGCTACACAGATACGCAGTATTTT

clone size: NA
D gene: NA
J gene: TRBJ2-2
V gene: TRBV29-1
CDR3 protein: CSVEKGANTGELFF
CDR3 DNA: TGCAGCGTTGAAAAGGGGGCGAACACCGGGGAGCTGTTTTTT

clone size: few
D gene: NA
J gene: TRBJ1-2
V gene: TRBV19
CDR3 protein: CASSIITPSRGYTF
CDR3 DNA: TGTGCCAGTAGTATTATAACGCCTTCTCGGGGCTACACCTTC